This TCR beta chain was sequenced during a study of vaccination effects on CD4 cells after COVID-19. The study's findings and limits: The study found marked clonal contraction of infection- and vaccine-induced clones late after vaccination. Recruitment yielded few convalescent patients, and the study had no early post-infection timepoints.

As regards this clone: Its antigen is as yet unknown.

Culturing for more than eight days preceded CD4+ T cell isolation. Per the germline V gene, CDR1 is SNHLY and CDR2 is FYNNEI. This CDR3 region has 14 residues. J gave up 8 bases and V 6 bases, and 10 bases lay outside the gene matches. Repertoires were generated with immunoSEQ multiplex PCR, while TCRdb's copy carries only in-frame clones and drops some. The sample records 30,000 to 40,000 clones, about 81% being singletons. The chain has TRBV2 and TRBJ1-1; 9 positions match TRBD1. The clonotype originates from a human donor who received a COVID-19 vaccine. Sequences were derived from CD4+ T cells from PBMCs cultured without peptide, sampled before COVID-19 vaccination. CDR3 loop: CASRTGGVNPEAFF. CDR3 coding DNA: TGTGCCAGCAGGACAGGGGGAGTTAATCCGGAAGCTTTCTTT.